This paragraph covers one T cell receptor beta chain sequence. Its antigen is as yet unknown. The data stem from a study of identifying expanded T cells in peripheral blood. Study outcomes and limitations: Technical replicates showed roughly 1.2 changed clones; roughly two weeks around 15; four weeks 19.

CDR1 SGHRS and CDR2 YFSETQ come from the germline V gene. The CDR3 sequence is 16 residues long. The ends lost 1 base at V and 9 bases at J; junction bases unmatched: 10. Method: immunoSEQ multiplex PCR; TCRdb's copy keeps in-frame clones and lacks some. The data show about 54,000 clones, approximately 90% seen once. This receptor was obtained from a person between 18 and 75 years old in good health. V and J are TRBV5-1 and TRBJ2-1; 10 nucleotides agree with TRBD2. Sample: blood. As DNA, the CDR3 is TGCGCCAGCAGCTTGCGCCAAGCGGGAGGGCCTGCTGAGCAGTTCTTC. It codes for CASSLRQAGGPAEQFF.